This TCR beta chain was obtained from a study of blood T cell repertoires in COVID-19. Study information: From T cells, B-cell-depleted T cells, or PBMCs came the material, which was cDNA or gDNA.

V dropped 6 bases and J dropped 9 bases, with 20 bases sitting between them. CDR1 is LNHDA and CDR2 is SQIVND in the germline V gene (reference sequence). This CDR3 is built from 14 residues. Clones were read by immunoSEQ multiplex PCR, and TCRdb kept only the in-frame ones, dropping some. The profile shows under 65,000 clones, 89% of them singletons. This chain connects TRBV19 to TRBJ1-2; perhaps TRBD1 as D (5 bases). The TCR originated in a human donor in a cohort sampled during active COVID-19. Sequencing used peripheral blood. The chain's CDR3 is CASRKTEDMESYTF. CDR3 nucleotide sequence: TGTGCCAGTAGAAAGACAGAGGATATGGAAAGCTACACCTTC.